This T cell receptor (beta chain) is from a study of T cell responses to AZD1222 COVID-19 vaccine. This table comes from immunoSEQ multiplex PCR, and its TCRdb copy is limited to in-frame clones, with some not included. The repertoire holds about 73,000 clones, roughly nine tenths seen once, with approximately 8.6% in the top ten. The sample holds one count of this clone. Its antigen is as yet unknown. Second doses that came at about 4 or about 12 weeks were put together. The study's findings and limits: The repertoires were collected only after the peak T cell response.

The V end was cut by 8 bases, the J end by 4 bases, with 11 bases between. Germline V gene sequence: CDR1 SQVTM, CDR2 ANQGSEA. This CDR3 comprises 11 residues. This TCR derives from an adult who received the AZD1222 COVID-19 vaccine. The input for sequencing was peripheral blood, taken 28 days after the second AZD1222 dose. The rearrangement joins TRBV29-1 to TRBJ1-1, with a weak D call TRBD1 (5 bases). CDR3 coding DNA: TGCAGCACGTGGGGGAGCACTGAAGCTTTCTTT. Translated, it gives CSTWGSTEAFF.